This TCR beta chain emerged from a study of cytomegalovirus exposure and HLA in healthy donors. The donors were part of the validation cohort of 120 subjects. That cohort was separate from the first cohort, which comprised roughly 670 subjects. Assay: immunoSEQ multiplex PCR; the TCRdb copy retains only in-frame clones and omits some. The sample yields under 200,000 clones, around 85% seen once. This clone was recorded once. No antigen is known for it. Points from the study as a whole: The study labeled 150 to 200 TCR beta chains cytomegalovirus-associated. In the roughly 120 validation repertoires, a later analysis found that first-cohort TCR clusters tended to co-occur. For cytomegalovirus status, the classifier reportedly gave diagnoses with high specificity and sensitivity.

The germline gives CDR1 SNHLY, CDR2 FYNNEI. V lost 6 bases to trimming and J lost 1 base; unmatched junction nucleotides: 3. This CDR3 spans 14 amino acids. Sequences were obtained from PBMCs. V usage is TRBV2 and J usage is TRBJ1-1; 9 positions agree with TRBD1. This receptor was identified in a woman in her twenties or thirties in good health and CMV-seronegative. The DNA for the CDR3 is TGTGCCAGCAGCGGACAGGGGTCGAACACTGAAGCTTTCTTT. Translation: CASSGQGSNTEAFF.